This T cell receptor (beta chain) was documented in a study of blood T cell repertoires in COVID-19. Seattle patients were enrolled while actively infected and followed longitudinally. In the study's own analysis: Amplifying reference gene primers gave estimates of nucleated cell counts. Using immunoSEQ multiplex PCR, the repertoire was profiled, and TCRdb retains in-frame clones only, with some absent. That table supplies the V and J calls and clone size; D and trimming were determined from the DNA. The repertoire holds about 310,000 clones, under 90% seen once, with less than 3.5% in the top ten. The sample consisted of peripheral blood. This receptor was taken from a woman in her 30s with COVID-19, enrolled during active disease.

As DNA, the CDR3 is TGTGCCAGCCGGGGGGCAGAAACCTACGAGCAGTACTTC. Translation gives CASRGAETYEQYF. This chain uses TRBV7-9 with TRBJ2-7, with a weak D call TRBD2 (7 bases). Looked up from germline, CDR1 is SEHNR and CDR2 is FQNEAQ (reference sequence). This CDR3 region has 13 residues. With 8 bases removed from V and 2 bases from J, the gap between germline ends came to 13 bases.